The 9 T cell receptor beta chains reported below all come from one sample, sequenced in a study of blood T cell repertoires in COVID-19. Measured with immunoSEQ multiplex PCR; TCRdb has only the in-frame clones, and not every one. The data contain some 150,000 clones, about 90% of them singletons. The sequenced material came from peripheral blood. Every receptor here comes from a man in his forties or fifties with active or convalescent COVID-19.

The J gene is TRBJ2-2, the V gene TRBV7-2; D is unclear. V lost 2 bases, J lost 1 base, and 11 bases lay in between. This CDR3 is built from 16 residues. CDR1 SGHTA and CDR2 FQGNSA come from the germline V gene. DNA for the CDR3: TGTGCCAGCAGCTTAACTCGAATGCGGAACACCGGGGAGCTGTTTTTT. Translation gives CASSLTRMRNTGELFF.

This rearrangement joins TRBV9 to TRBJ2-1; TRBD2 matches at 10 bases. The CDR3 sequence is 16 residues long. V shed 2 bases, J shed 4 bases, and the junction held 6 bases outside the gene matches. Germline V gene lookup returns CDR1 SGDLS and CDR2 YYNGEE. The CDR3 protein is CASSVGTSGIYNEQFF. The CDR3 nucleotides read TGTGCCAGCAGCGTTGGTACTAGCGGGATATACAATGAGCAGTTCTTC.

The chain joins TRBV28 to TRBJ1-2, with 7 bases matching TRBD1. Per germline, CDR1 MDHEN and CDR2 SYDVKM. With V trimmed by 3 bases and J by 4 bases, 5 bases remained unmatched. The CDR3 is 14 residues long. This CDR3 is CASSLGTASYGYTF. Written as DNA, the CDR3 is TGTGCCAGCAGTTTGGGGACAGCCAGCTATGGCTACACCTTC.

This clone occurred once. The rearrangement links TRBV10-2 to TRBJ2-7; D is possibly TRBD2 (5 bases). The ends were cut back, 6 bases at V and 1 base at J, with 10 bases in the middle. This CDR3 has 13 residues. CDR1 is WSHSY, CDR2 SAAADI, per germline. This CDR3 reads CASRVARSYEQYF. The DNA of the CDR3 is TGCGCCAGCAGGGTAGCGAGGTCCTACGAGCAGTACTTC.

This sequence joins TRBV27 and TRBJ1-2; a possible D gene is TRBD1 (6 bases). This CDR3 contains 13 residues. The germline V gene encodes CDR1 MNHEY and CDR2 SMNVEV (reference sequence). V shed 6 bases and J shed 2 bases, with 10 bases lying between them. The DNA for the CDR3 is TGTGCCAGCAGCCAGAGGGGGAACTATGGCTACACCTTC. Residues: CASSQRGNYGYTF.

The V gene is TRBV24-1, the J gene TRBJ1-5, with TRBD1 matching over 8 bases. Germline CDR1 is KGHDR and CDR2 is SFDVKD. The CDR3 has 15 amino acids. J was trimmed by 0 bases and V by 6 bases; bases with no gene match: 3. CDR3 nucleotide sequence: TGTGCCACCAGTTCAGGGGGCGTTAGCAATCAGCCCCAGCATTTT. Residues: CATSSGGVSNQPQHF.

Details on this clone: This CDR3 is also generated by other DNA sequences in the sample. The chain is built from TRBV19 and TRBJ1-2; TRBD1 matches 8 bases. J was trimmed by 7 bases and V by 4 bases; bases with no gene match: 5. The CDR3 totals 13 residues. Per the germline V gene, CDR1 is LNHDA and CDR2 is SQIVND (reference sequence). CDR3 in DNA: TGTGCCAGTAGTACTACAGGGGGGTCTGGCTACACCTTC. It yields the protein CASSTTGGSGYTF.

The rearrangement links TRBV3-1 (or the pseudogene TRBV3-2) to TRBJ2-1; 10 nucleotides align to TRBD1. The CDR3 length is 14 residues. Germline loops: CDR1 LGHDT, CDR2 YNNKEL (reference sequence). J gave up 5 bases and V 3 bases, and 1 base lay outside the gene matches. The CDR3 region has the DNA TGTGCCAGCAGCCAGGGACAGGGGCACAATGAGCAGTTCTTC. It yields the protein CASSQGQGHNEQFF.

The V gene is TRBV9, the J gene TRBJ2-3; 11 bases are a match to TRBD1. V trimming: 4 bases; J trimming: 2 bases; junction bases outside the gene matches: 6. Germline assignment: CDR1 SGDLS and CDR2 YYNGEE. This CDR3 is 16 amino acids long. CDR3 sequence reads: CASSLGTGGFTDTQYF. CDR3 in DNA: TGTGCCAGCAGCCTGGGGACAGGGGGTTTCACAGATACGCAGTATTTT.